The T cell receptor beta chain under discussion was sequenced for a study of response to subunit inactivated influenza vaccine. One entry per CDR3 protein results from TCRdb running MiXCR on the RT-PCR reads. The sample contains under 850,000 distinct CDR3 sequences, around 20% of which appear only once. This clonotype was detected only a few times. The TCR was taken from a man aged 45 to 65 who received an inactivated influenza vaccine. The sample in question was PBMCs from blood, obtained roughly 5 days after vaccination.

The CDR3 DNA reads as TGTGCCATCAGTGAGTCCGACCTCACCGGGGAGCTGTTTTTT. Amino acid sequence: CAISESDLTGELFF. This chain connects TRBV10-3 to TRBJ2-2; D uncertain. The germline V gene has CDR1 ENHRY and CDR2 SYGVKD. The CDR3 loop spans 14 amino acids. Trimming removed 0 bases from V and 4 bases from J, with 6 bases in between.